The clone carrying this T cell receptor beta chain was seen a few times. Its matching antigen is unknown. This entry belongs to a study of beta chain features in type 1 diabetes. Reverse transcription of all isolated RNA meant that expressed TCRB transcripts were sequenced. The table came from immunoSEQ multiplex PCR; TCRdb's copy has only in-frame clones and leaves some out. The data show about 370,000 clones, over 9% seen once. Per the germline V gene, CDR1 is SGHTA and CDR2 is FQGNSA. The CDR3 consists of 16 residues. The V end was cut by 0 bases, the J end by 4 bases, with 13 bases between. Study results and limitations: When Type 1 diabetes patients were examined, their TCRB CDR3s proved moderately but significantly shorter in all four CD4+ subsets.

This TCR was recovered from a man aged 25-45 years with type 1 diabetes. The source material was central memory CD4+ T cells from blood. The chain combines TRBV7-2 with TRBJ1-5; perhaps TRBD1 as D (6 bases). The CDR3 coding sequence is TGTGCCAGCAGCTTAGCCCTTAGGACAGATAATCAGCCCCAGCATTTT. It specifies CASSLALRTDNQPQHF.